This T cell receptor (beta chain) derives from a study of T cells in Graves' hyperthyroidism and ophthalmopathy. Study in general: Peripheral blood collection took place at initial diagnosis, before any treatment. Regarding the study as a whole: Most thyroid clonotypes that were expanded above 0.001 also turned up in blood. From stable hyperthyroidism, ophthalmopathy was separated by a 13 V-J model.

RNA transcripts served as the template for amplifying TCR beta CDR3 regions. Carried out on the TCR CDR3, a first-round RT-PCR used the HTBI primer set. TCRdb called the multiplex PCR reads again in MiXCR, with one record for every CDR3 protein. The repertoire holds roughly 130,000 distinct CDR3 sequences, with around 20% as singletons. The germline V and J ends were trimmed by 4 bases and 5 bases, with 7 bases remaining between them. The CDR3 extends over 12 amino acids. Germline lookup yields CDR1 SGHAT and CDR2 FQNNGV. This clonotype was recorded many times. Its matching antigen is unknown. Material for sequencing was blood. The TCR sequence derives from a woman aged 45-65 years with Graves' hyperthyroidism that later progressed to Graves' ophthalmopathy. The chain is built from TRBV11-2 and TRBJ2-3; D gene ambiguous. CDR3 in amino acids: CASSWTGDTQYF. CDR3 DNA sequence: TGTGCCAGCAGCTGGACCGGAGATACGCAGTATTTT.